Listed below are T cell receptor beta chains from one sample, sequenced in a study of blood T cell repertoires in COVID-19. The assay was immunoSEQ multiplex PCR, and TCRdb's table has in-frame clones only and misses some. There are 250,000 or so clones in the sample; roughly 84% occur only once, and about 6.9% lies in the top ten. Sequencing was performed on PBMCs or T cells enriched from blood (not recorded which). Receptors were obtained from a woman in her 50s who had been exposed to COVID-19. Each CDR3 is given with its conserved first and last residue. D genes are given only for firm matches. Only part of the rows carry a size: once, few, many, or a class if the clone is expanded.

cdr3_aa: CASSLDRGRTEAFF
cdr3_nt: TGCGCCAGCAGCTTAGACAGGGGGCGCACTGAAGCTTTCTTT
j_call: TRBJ1-1
clone_size: -
d_call: TRBD1
v_call: TRBV5-1

cdr3_aa: CAISPFTGGDTEAFF
cdr3_nt: TGTGCCATCAGTCCTTTTACCGGGGGGGACACTGAAGCTTTCTTT
j_call: TRBJ1-1
clone_size: -
d_call: -
v_call: TRBV10-3

cdr3_aa: CASSPRRGGVFTDTQYF
cdr3_nt: TGCGCCAGCAGCCCCAGGCGGGGGGGGGTTTTCACAGATACGCAGTATTTT
j_call: TRBJ2-3
clone_size: -
d_call: TRBD2
v_call: TRBV5-1

cdr3_aa: CASSSPIAQGTGSPLHF
cdr3_nt: TGTGCCAGCAGCTCCCCCATAGCGCAGGGGACGGGTTCACCCCTCCACTTT
j_call: TRBJ1-6
clone_size: -
d_call: -
v_call: TRBV7-2

cdr3_aa: CASSFGAGVSTGELFF
cdr3_nt: TGTGCCAGCAGTTTCGGGGCGGGGGTCAGCACCGGGGAGCTGTTTTTT
j_call: TRBJ2-2
clone_size: -
d_call: TRBD2
v_call: TRBV28

cdr3_aa: CASSIPQGEKLFF
cdr3_nt: TGTGCCAGTAGTATCCCACAGGGGGAAAAACTGTTTTTT
j_call: TRBJ1-4
clone_size: -
d_call: TRBD1
v_call: TRBV19

cdr3_aa: CASSVGWAPYNEQFF
cdr3_nt: TGTGCCAGCAGCGTAGGGTGGGCTCCCTACAATGAGCAGTTCTTC
j_call: TRBJ2-1
clone_size: -
d_call: -
v_call: TRBV9

cdr3_aa: CASSQEQPDSNSYEQYF
cdr3_nt: TGTGCCAGCAGCCAAGAACAACCGGACAGCAACTCCTACGAGCAGTACTTC
j_call: TRBJ2-7
clone_size: -
d_call: -
v_call: TRBV3-1/TRBV3-2

cdr3_aa: CATSDPTGNQPQHF
cdr3_nt: TGTGCCACCAGTGACCCTACGGGTAATCAGCCCCAGCATTTT
j_call: TRBJ1-5
clone_size: few
d_call: -
v_call: TRBV24-1

cdr3_aa: CSGGPGVTGELFF
cdr3_nt: TGCAGCGGCGGCCCCGGGGTCACCGGGGAGCTGTTTTTT
j_call: TRBJ2-2
clone_size: -
d_call: -
v_call: TRBV29-1

cdr3_aa: CASSSRGSGKTEAFF
cdr3_nt: TGTGCCAGCAGCTCCCGGGGTTCTGGAAAAACTGAAGCTTTCTTT
j_call: TRBJ1-1
clone_size: -
d_call: -
v_call: TRBV13

cdr3_aa: CASSGQHFTGELFF
cdr3_nt: TGTGCCAGCAGTGGGCAGCACTTCACCGGGGAGCTGTTTTTT
j_call: TRBJ2-2
clone_size: -
d_call: -
v_call: TRBV6-2/TRBV6-3

cdr3_aa: CASSQAEEKLFF
cdr3_nt: TGTGCCAGCAGTCAGGCAGAGGAAAAACTGTTTTTT
j_call: TRBJ1-4
clone_size: -
d_call: -
v_call: TRBV2

cdr3_aa: CASSPYGQGIHGYTF
cdr3_nt: TGTGCCAGCAGCCCCTACGGACAGGGGATTCATGGCTACACCTTC
j_call: TRBJ1-2
clone_size: -
d_call: TRBD1
v_call: TRBV11-2

cdr3_aa: CASSLSRRGAAFF
cdr3_nt: TGTGCCAGCAGCCTCTCCAGGCGGGGGGCAGCTTTCTTT
j_call: TRBJ1-1
clone_size: -
d_call: -
v_call: TRBV6-5

cdr3_aa: CASSQAGLAGGGTDTQYF
cdr3_nt: TGCGCCAGCAGCCAAGCCGGACTAGCGGGGGGAGGAACAGATACGCAGTATTTT
j_call: TRBJ2-3
clone_size: -
d_call: TRBD2
v_call: TRBV4-1

cdr3_aa: CASRLTGRIYGYTF
cdr3_nt: TGTGCCAGCAGGTTGACAGGTCGGATCTATGGCTACACCTTC
j_call: TRBJ1-2
clone_size: -
d_call: -
v_call: TRBV6-5

cdr3_aa: CASSLDWDRVNYGYTF
cdr3_nt: TGTGCCAGCAGCTTAGATTGGGACAGGGTTAACTATGGCTACACCTTC
j_call: TRBJ1-2
clone_size: -
d_call: TRBD1
v_call: TRBV7-9

cdr3_aa: CASNDRGGNEQYF
cdr3_nt: TGTGCCAGCAACGACCGGGGGGGTAACGAGCAGTACTTC
j_call: TRBJ2-7
clone_size: -
d_call: TRBD2
v_call: TRBV2

cdr3_aa: CASSSDRYSYGYTF
cdr3_nt: TGTGCCAGCAGTTCAGACAGATATAGCTATGGCTACACCTTC
j_call: TRBJ1-2
clone_size: -
d_call: -
v_call: TRBV27

cdr3_aa: CASTPPHGGWPDGYGYTF
cdr3_nt: TGCGCCAGCACCCCACCCCACGGGGGGTGGCCGGATGGCTATGGCTACACCTTC
j_call: TRBJ1-2
clone_size: -
d_call: -
v_call: TRBV23-1

cdr3_aa: CASSRGGNNQPQHF
cdr3_nt: TGTGCCAGCAGTCGGGGGGGCAACAATCAGCCCCAGCATTTT
j_call: TRBJ1-5
clone_size: -
d_call: -
v_call: TRBV2

cdr3_aa: CASSLMRPPNSPLHF
cdr3_nt: TGTGCCAGCAGCTTAATGCGCCCTCCAAATTCACCCCTCCACTTT
j_call: TRBJ1-6
clone_size: -
d_call: -
v_call: TRBV11-1

cdr3_aa: CASSFGGNQPQHF
cdr3_nt: TGTGCCAGCAGTTTCGGGGGTAATCAGCCCCAGCATTTT
j_call: TRBJ1-5
clone_size: -
d_call: -
v_call: TRBV27